This passage covers 28 T cell receptor beta chains from one sample sequenced in a study of blood T cell repertoires in COVID-19. Method: immunoSEQ multiplex PCR; TCRdb's copy keeps in-frame clones and lacks some. This table holds around 200,000 clones, approximately 86% found once. Sequencing was carried out using PBMCs or T cells enriched from blood (not recorded which). All receptors come from a man between 18 and 35 years old with acute COVID-19.

This clone was detected only a few times. V is TRBV28 and J is TRBJ1-1, with D possibly TRBD1 on 5 matching bases. The germline CDR1 and CDR2 sequences are MDHEN and SYDVKM. V shed 1 base and J shed 6 bases, with 9 bases lying between them. The CDR3 sequence is 13 residues long. The CDR3 loop is CASSLSGFAEAFF. The CDR3 DNA reads as TGTGCCAGCAGTTTATCAGGGTTCGCTGAAGCTTTCTTT. The full variable domain, rest sourced from reference TRBV28 and TRBJ1-1, is DVKVTQSSRYLVKRTGEKVFLECVQDMDHENMFWYRQDPGLGLRLIYFSYDVKMKEKGDIPEGYSVSREKKERFSLILESASTNQTSMYLCASSLSGFAEAFFGQGTRLTVV.

V usage is TRBV3-1 (or the pseudogene TRBV3-2) and J usage is TRBJ1-5; 8 nucleotides match TRBD1. This CDR3 contains 15 residues. Germline loops: CDR1 LGHDT, CDR2 YNNKEL (reference sequence). After removal of 4 bases from V and 6 bases from J, the junction contained 8 bases not matched to a gene. As DNA, the CDR3 is TGTGCCAGCAGCCCCACAGGGGGGAACTTTCAGCCCCAGCATTTT. This codes for CASSPTGGNFQPQHF.

Comment on this clone: This specimen includes other DNA sequences encoding the same CDR3. The chain recombines TRBV27 with TRBJ1-1; D unresolved. Germline CDR1 reads MNHEY; CDR2 reads SMNVEV (reference sequence). The length of the CDR3 is 13 residues. Trimming took off 2 bases at V and 2 bases at J, with 6 bases between the two ends. Here the CDR3 DNA reads TGTGCCAGCAGTTTAAGAGAAAACACTGAAGCTTTCTTT. Translation gives CASSLRENTEAFF.

V usage is TRBV24-1 and J usage is TRBJ2-3; 9 positions agree with TRBD2. The CDR3 has 16 residues. Germline CDR1 is KGHDR and CDR2 is SFDVKD. J lost 3 bases, V lost 2 bases, and 5 bases had no gene match. This CDR3 reads CATSDYPTSGTDTQYF. The CDR3 DNA follows: TGTGCCACCAGTGATTATCCCACTAGCGGGACAGATACGCAGTATTTT.

J is TRBJ1-1 and V is TRBV19, with D perhaps matching TRBD1 (5 bases). There are 11 residues in the CDR3. CDR1 is LNHDA and CDR2 is SQIVND in the germline V gene (reference sequence). The germline V and J ends were trimmed by 5 bases and 8 bases, with 9 bases remaining between them. Here the CDR3 reads CASSGDREAFF. In nucleotides, the CDR3 is TGTGCCAGTAGTGGCGACAGAGAAGCTTTCTTT.

The J gene is TRBJ1-6, the V gene TRBV19; no clear D gene. Deletions cut 8 bases from V and 0 bases from J, with 5 bases between. The CDR3 consists of 13 residues. Germline V gene lookup returns CDR1 LNHDA and CDR2 SQIVND (reference sequence). The CDR3 DNA sequence: TGTGCCAGTTACGGCTCCTATAATTCACCCCTCCACTTT. This translates into CASYGSYNSPLHF.

The chain links TRBV28 to TRBJ2-1; 7 positions agree with TRBD1. The germline gives CDR1 MDHEN, CDR2 SYDVKM. V shed 6 bases and J 8 bases; nucleotides not matched to a gene: 10. The CDR3 extends over 14 amino acids. The CDR3 nucleotides are TGTGCCAGCAGGCCACCGGGACAGTTCTATGAGCAGTTCTTC. This sequence encodes CASRPPGQFYEQFF.

The gene calls are TRBV2 and TRBJ2-1, with D possibly being TRBD1 (6 bases). The CDR3 sequence is 14 residues long. Germline V gene sequence: CDR1 SNHLY, CDR2 FYNNEI. The germline V and J ends were trimmed by 6 bases and 6 bases, with 15 bases remaining between them. The CDR3 nucleotides are TGTGCCAGCAGCATAGGACAGAAAGGCAATGAGCAGTTCTTC. Translated, it gives CASSIGQKGNEQFF.

This rearrangement joins TRBV9 to TRBJ1-2, with 12 bases that match TRBD1. V was pared by 0 bases and J by 7 bases, with 4 bases of the junction left unmatched. Germline lookup yields CDR1 SGDLS and CDR2 YYNGEE. This CDR3 contains 15 residues. The CDR3 reads CASSVVGQGAGGYTF. DNA for the CDR3: TGTGCCAGCAGCGTAGTGGGACAGGGGGCTGGTGGCTACACCTTC.

The chain is built from TRBV25-1 and TRBJ2-2, with TRBD2 as a possible D gene (6 bases). The length of the CDR3 is 15 residues. V lost 3 bases, J lost 3 bases, and 11 bases lay in between. CDR1 and CDR2 (germline): MGHDK, SYGVNS. CDR3 sequence: CASSDRGKDTGELFF. The CDR3 DNA reads TGTGCCAGCAGTGACCGGGGGAAGGACACCGGGGAGCTGTTTTTT.

The V gene is TRBV4-3, the J gene TRBJ2-7; no clear D gene. The germline gives CDR1 LGHNA, CDR2 YSLEER. V gave up 1 base and J gave up 3 bases, with 7 bases separating them. The CDR3 contains 13 residues. CDR3 DNA sequence: TGCGCCAGCAGCCAAGGAGGCGGCTACGAGCAGTACTTC. Translated, it gives CASSQGGGYEQYF.

This clone was seen many times. The chain joins TRBV11-2 to TRBJ2-1; 11 bases fit TRBD2. The germline gives CDR1 SGHAT, CDR2 FQNNGV. J lost 1 base, V lost 4 bases, and 6 bases had no gene match. The CDR3 totals 17 residues. DNA of the CDR3: TGTGCCAGCAGCTCTCCCTTAGCGGGAGGGTCCTACAATGAGCAGTTCTTC. Translated: CASSSPLAGGSYNEQFF.

The chain combines TRBV10-1 with TRBJ2-7; TRBD1 aligns across 12 bases. The V and J ends lost 2 bases and 7 bases, in that order; junction bases with no gene match: 6. The CDR3 is 15 amino acids. Germline V gene data show CDR1 as WNHNN and CDR2 as SYGVQD (reference sequence). Written as DNA, the CDR3 is TGCGCCAGCAGTGAGCCGGGACAGGGGGCAAGTGAGCAGTACTTC. Protein sequence: CASSEPGQGASEQYF.

The chain combines TRBV7-9 with TRBJ1-3, with D uncertain. This CDR3 spans 14 amino acids. CDR1 is SEHNR and CDR2 is FQNEAQ in the germline V gene (reference sequence). Trimming took 5 bases from V and 7 from J, leaving 15 bases between them. The CDR3 region is CASSPRPSGNTIYF. CDR3 coding DNA: TGTGCCAGCAGCCCCCGTCCCAGCGGGAACACCATATATTTT.

The chain joins TRBV19 to TRBJ2-7, with 7 nucleotides matching TRBD2. Germline CDR1 LNHDA, CDR2 SQIVND (reference sequence). V dropped 2 bases and J dropped 7; count of bases not matched to a gene: 11. The CDR3 consists of 15 residues. CDR3 sequence reads: CASSIMGGSWREQYF. For the CDR3, the DNA is TGTGCCAGTAGTATAATGGGAGGGAGTTGGAGAGAGCAGTACTTC.

The V and J genes are TRBV2 and TRBJ1-5; no clear D. Trimming cost V 5 bases and J 2 bases, with 10 bases left between them. CDR3 size: 14 residues. In germline, CDR1 is SNHLY, CDR2 FYNNEI. The CDR3 loop reads CASSPRTRNQPQHF. The CDR3 DNA reads TGTGCCAGCAGTCCCCGGACTCGCAATCAGCCCCAGCATTTT.

The chain combines TRBV5-5 with TRBJ1-2; D is unresolved. There are 14 residues in the CDR3. CDR1 is SGHKS and CDR2 is YYEKEE in the germline V gene (reference sequence). V lost 6 bases and J lost 0, with 12 bases in between. The CDR3 is CASTLGGANYGYTF. The CDR3 DNA reads as TGTGCCAGCACTCTGGGTGGAGCTAACTATGGCTACACCTTC.

V usage is TRBV9 and J usage is TRBJ2-4; D may be TRBD1 (5 bases). The V gene's germline CDR1 is SGDLS and CDR2 YYNGEE. There are 16 residues in the CDR3. Between the trimmed V and J ends, which lost 0 bases and 3 bases, there was a span of 13 bases. The CDR3 nucleotides read TGTGCCAGCAGCGTAGATCAGGGTACGGGCAAAAACATTCAGTACTTC. This translates into CASSVDQGTGKNIQYF.

This clone showed up just once. The chain employs TRBV12-3 or TRBV12-4 and TRBJ1-2; D possibly corresponds to TRBD1 (6 bases). This CDR3 comprises 12 residues. V lost 5 bases and J 12 bases, leaving 16 bases between the germline ends. In DNA, the CDR3 is TGTGCCAGCAGTGATGACAGGTCCTCCAACACCTTC. Translated, it gives CASSDDRSSNTF.

The chain has TRBV10-3 and TRBJ2-1; 9 nucleotides agree with TRBD2. This CDR3 is 16 amino acids long. With 6 bases clipped from V and 0 bases from J, the junction kept 6 bases outside the gene matches. The germline V gene encodes CDR1 ENHRY and CDR2 SYGVKD. The CDR3 nucleotides read TGTGCCATCAGGACGACTAGCGGAAGCTCCTACAATGAGCAGTTCTTC. It translates to CAIRTTSGSSYNEQFF.

The count of this clone is one. The V call is TRBV6-1, the J call TRBJ2-1; D possibly corresponds to TRBD1 (5 bases). The germline V gene has CDR1 MNHNS and CDR2 SASEGT. The V end was cut by 0 bases, the J end by 8 bases, with 8 bases between. This CDR3 has 13 amino acids. DNA for the CDR3: TGTGCCAGCAGTGAAGCGGGGCCGGATGAGCAGTTCTTC. Protein sequence: CASSEAGPDEQFF.

The rearrangement uses TRBV2 and TRBJ2-7; TRBD1 aligns across 11 bases. V dropped 7 bases and J dropped 2; count of bases not matched to a gene: 7. The CDR3 is 15 amino acids. CDR1 and CDR2 (germline): SNHLY, FYNNEI. CDR3: CASNLGQGAAYEQYF. The DNA of the CDR3 is TGTGCCAGCAATCTCGGACAGGGGGCCGCCTACGAGCAGTACTTC. The full variable domain, completed using reference TRBV2 and TRBJ2-7, is EPEVTQTPSHQVTQMGQEVILRCVPISNHLYFYWYRQILGQKVEFLVSFYNNEISEKSEIFDDQFSVERPDGSNFTLKIRSTKLEDSAMYFCASNLGQGAAYEQYFGPGTRLTVT.

The chain is built from TRBV3-1 (or the pseudogene TRBV3-2) and TRBJ1-1, with 7 bases lining up with TRBD1. There are 16 residues in the CDR3. From germline, CDR1 is LGHDT and CDR2 YNNKEL (reference sequence). Trimming at V came to 2 bases and at J to 1 base, leaving 7 bases not matched to a gene. The chain's CDR3 is CASSQRLRQGNTEAFF. In nucleotides, the CDR3 is TGTGCCAGCAGCCAAAGGCTTCGACAGGGGAACACTGAAGCTTTCTTT.

This chain connects TRBV28 to TRBJ2-7; 7 bases map to TRBD1. Germline CDR1 MDHEN, CDR2 SYDVKM. The CDR3 consists of 16 residues. Trimming cost V 7 bases and J 0 bases; bases outside gene matches: 12. The CDR3: CASIPDGTASSYEQYF. CDR3 in DNA: TGTGCCAGCATCCCCGACGGGACAGCCTCCTCCTACGAGCAGTACTTC.

The V gene is TRBV6-5, the J gene TRBJ2-5; tentative D call: TRBD1 (8 bases). V gave up 7 bases and J gave up 5 bases, with 17 bases separating them. This CDR3 comprises 14 residues. Germline V lookup: CDR1 MNHEY, CDR2 SVGAGI. Written as DNA, the CDR3 is TGTGCCAGCATGTACAGGGGGAGGGGGGAGACCCAGTACTTC. Translated: CASMYRGRGETQYF.

In this sample, this clone turned up once. V usage is TRBV11-2 and J usage is TRBJ2-7, with D tentatively TRBD1 (5 bases). V shed 3 bases and J shed 4 bases, with 13 bases lying between them. This CDR3 spans 14 amino acids. CDR1 is SGHAT, CDR2 FQNNGV, per germline. The CDR3 reads CASSFKLSGYEQYF. In DNA, the CDR3 is TGTGCCAGCAGCTTTAAACTGTCAGGGTACGAGCAGTACTTC.

V gene TRBV10-2 combines with J gene TRBJ2-7; perhaps TRBD2 as D (6 bases). The germline V and J ends were trimmed by 0 bases and 1 base, with 10 bases remaining between them. CDR3 length: 15 residues. Germline V CDR1 and CDR2: WSHSY, SAAADI. CDR3 nucleotides: TGCGCCAGCAGTGAGTCGCAACGGGGGTCCTACGAGCAGTACTTC. This gives the protein CASSESQRGSYEQYF.

The V gene is TRBV5-1, the J gene TRBJ1-6, with TRBD1 matching over 9 bases. CDR1 is SGHRS, CDR2 YFSETQ, per germline. V shed 6 bases and J 7 bases; nucleotides not matched to a gene: 11. The CDR3 runs to 16 residues. Here the CDR3 DNA reads TGCGCCAGCACCCCTGAAAGGACAGGGGAAAATTCACCCCTCCACTTT. Translated: CASTPERTGENSPLHF.